This T cell receptor beta chain is from a study of read filtering for tumor transcriptome and immune sequencing. Whole-study context: RNA-seq yielded only roughly 80 to 1,400 TCR reads, IR-seq about 4 to 11 million. Study results and caveats: IR-seq captured clonotypes deeper and more reliably than RNA-seq.

Every patient had bone marrow sampled while the disease was active. Molecular barcoded adaptors covering alpha/delta and beta/gamma chains were used on roughly 400 ng RNA. Via MiXCR, TCRdb re-called the reads, giving one row per CDR3 protein. The sample holds around 26,000 distinct CDR3 sequences, 13% to 15% seen once. For this clonotype: The antigen is not known.

The sample consisted of a population of CD138-negative cells sorted from bone marrow. The origin of this receptor is a donor over 35 with multiple myeloma.

CDR3 sequence: CASRISGSVYNEQFF. In DNA form, the CDR3 reads TGTGCCAGCAGAATTAGCGGGAGCGTTTACAATGAGCAGTTCTTC. The rearrangement links TRBV14 to TRBJ2-1, with 9 bases that match TRBD2. CDR3 length: 15 amino acids. V lost 6 bases, J lost 4 bases, and 7 bases stayed unmatched. Germline values: CDR1 SGHDN, CDR2 FVKESK.